Presented here are 25 T cell receptor beta chains from one specimen sequenced in a study of T cells in Graves' hyperthyroidism and ophthalmopathy. The CDR3 regions of TCR beta were amplified from RNA transcripts. Initially, a first-round RT-PCR of the TCR CDR3 employed the HTBI primer set. TCRdb re-analysed the multiplex PCR reads in MiXCR, keeping a single row per CDR3 protein. The sample lists about 380,000 distinct CDR3 sequences; about 14% were seen once. Sequenced input: blood. All receptors come from a woman younger than 45 with Graves' ophthalmopathy.

This clonotype was detected many times. This sequence joins TRBV7-8 and TRBJ1-4; maybe TRBD1 (6 bases). The CDR3 covers 16 residues. V dropped 1 base and J dropped 5 bases, with 14 bases sitting between them. Germline V gives CDR1 SGHVS, CDR2 FQNEAQ. CDR3 region: CASSLGGGVGNEKLFF. The CDR3 DNA sequence: TGTGCCAGCAGCTTAGGAGGGGGGGTTGGAAATGAAAAACTGTTTTTT.

This clonotype showed up just once. With a much larger clone just one base away, this may be a read error. The CDR3: CVTSRDAGLGELFF. The DNA for the CDR3 is TGTGTCACCAGCAGAGACGCAGGCCTAGGGGAGCTGTTTTTT. The rearrangement joins TRBV15 to TRBJ2-2; unclear D gene. Germline values: CDR1 LNHNV, CDR2 YYDKDF (reference sequence). The CDR3 has 14 residues.

This clonotype occurred many times. The rearrangement links TRBV2 to TRBJ1-4; tentatively, D is TRBD1 (6 bases). The CDR3 is 17 amino acids. Trimming stripped 2 bases from V and 5 bases from J, with 18 bases between. Germline V gene sequence: CDR1 SNHLY, CDR2 FYNNEI. In DNA, the CDR3 is TGTGCCAGCAGTGAACCGGGACACTCCTTGGGGAATGAAAAACTGTTTTTT. This encodes CASSEPGHSLGNEKLFF.

This clonotype showed up just a few times. This may stem from a read error, because a much larger clone lies one nucleotide away. The chain employs TRBV9 and TRBJ2-5, with D hard to call. Looked up from germline, CDR1 is SGDLS and CDR2 is YYNGEE. The CDR3 covers 15 residues. The CDR3 protein is CAGSVGTAAQETQYF. The CDR3 nucleotides are TGTGCCGGCAGCGTAGGAACAGCCGCACAAGAGACCCAGTACTTC.

This clonotype was recorded at least ten times. The rearrangement links TRBV6-5 to TRBJ2-5; possibly TRBD2 for D (5 bases). Per germline, CDR1 MNHEY and CDR2 SVGAGI. This CDR3 is 14 amino acids long. V dropped 0 bases and J dropped 5 bases, with 10 bases sitting between them. DNA for the CDR3: TGTGCCAGCAGTTACTCGAGGGTTGCGGAGACCCAGTACTTC. This translates into CASSYSRVAETQYF.

Concerning this clonotype itself: A much larger clone differs by one base, so this may be a read error. The chain is built from TRBV6-1 and TRBJ1-6; 10 bases are a match to TRBD1. The CDR3 is 14 amino acids. Germline V CDR1 and CDR2: MNHNS, SASEGT. In DNA form, the CDR3 reads TGTGCCAGCAACTTAGACAGGGGGCGTGAGCCCCCCCACTTT. Amino acid sequence: CASNLDRGREPPHF.

This clonotype was recorded many times. The V gene is TRBV5-1, the J gene TRBJ1-1, with a tentative D call TRBD1 (6 bases). The CDR3 extends over 19 amino acids. Between the trimmed V and J ends, which lost 3 bases and 0 bases, there was a span of 24 bases. Germline CDR1 and CDR2: SGHRS and YFSETQ. Here the CDR3 reads CASSWAPESRGLMNTEAFF. The CDR3 coding sequence is TGCGCCAGCAGCTGGGCGCCCGAAAGCAGGGGCCTCATGAACACTGAAGCTTTCTTT. The full variable domain, in which reference TRBV5-1 and TRBJ1-1 provide the parts outside the CDR3, is KAGVTQTPRYLIKTRGQQVTLSCSPISGHRSVSWYQQTPGQGLQFLFEYFSETQRNKGNFPGRFSGRQFSNSRSEMNVSTLELGDSALYLCASSWAPESRGLMNTEAFFGQGTRLTVV.

V gene TRBV2 combines with J gene TRBJ1-5, with TRBD1 identical over 9 bases. The CDR3 spans 17 residues. The germline V gene encodes CDR1 SNHLY and CDR2 FYNNEI. J was trimmed by 4 bases and V by 6 bases; bases with no gene match: 13. As DNA, the CDR3 is TGTGCCAGCAGCGTATCCCCGGGACAGGGAGGGAATCAGCCCCAGCATTTT. Encoded protein: CASSVSPGQGGNQPQHF.

This clonotype occurred many times. The chain has TRBV2 and TRBJ1-4; no clear D. V was pared by 6 bases and J by 8 bases, with 13 bases between. Germline V lookup: CDR1 SNHLY, CDR2 FYNNEI. CDR3 length equals 13 residues. The CDR3 is CASRGPTGEKLFF. In DNA, the CDR3 is TGTGCCAGCAGAGGACCGACGGGGGAAAAACTGTTTTTT.

This clonotype was seen at least ten times. V gene TRBV11-1 combines with J gene TRBJ2-7; 7 nucleotides line up with TRBD1. The CDR3 has 15 amino acids. The germline V gene encodes CDR1 SGHAT and CDR2 FQDESV (reference sequence). J lost 2 bases, V lost 1 base, and 5 bases had no gene match. The chain's CDR3 is CASSLGQGVTYEQYF. The CDR3 nucleotides read TGTGCCAGCAGCTTAGGTCAGGGGGTCACCTACGAGCAGTACTTC.

This clonotype has a count of ten or more. The chain employs TRBV11-1 and TRBJ2-5, with TRBD2 as a possible D gene (7 bases). This CDR3 spans 15 amino acids. Deletions cut 2 bases from V and 2 bases from J, with 12 bases between. Germline CDR1 reads SGHAT; CDR2 reads FQDESV (reference sequence). Written as DNA, the CDR3 is TGTGCCAGCAGCTTACAGGCGGGGGCTCAAGAGACCCAGTACTTC. Amino acids: CASSLQAGAQETQYF.

Points on this clonotype: This may be a read error, as it is one base from a much larger clone. This chain's CDR3 is CASSLVRTSAYEQYF. The CDR3 DNA is TGTGCCAGCAGCTTAGTTAGGACCTCCGCCTACGAGCAGTACTTC. This chain uses TRBV5-8 with TRBJ2-7; the D is unclear. With 2 bases removed from V and 2 bases from J, the gap between germline ends came to 14 bases. The length of the CDR3 is 15 residues. Per the germline V gene, CDR1 is SGHTS and CDR2 is YDEGEE.

This clonotype was seen ten or more times. The V gene is TRBV7-3, the J gene TRBJ2-1; TRBD2 matches at 7 bases. V dropped 1 base and J dropped 8; count of bases not matched to a gene: 14. CDR1 is SGHTA, CDR2 FQGTGA, per germline. The CDR3 loop spans 17 amino acids. The CDR3 nucleotides are TGTGCCAGCAGCTTAAGTTCAGCGGGGCCCGCCGGGGATGAGCAGTTCTTC. This gives the protein CASSLSSAGPAGDEQFF.

There are many counts of this clonotype. The V and J genes are TRBV28 and TRBJ1-1; the D is unclear. The CDR3 sequence is 15 residues long. Germline CDR1 reads MDHEN; CDR2 reads SYDVKM. The germline V and J ends were trimmed by 3 bases and 1 base, with 12 bases remaining between them. CDR3 region: CASSLPAHGNTEAFF. For the CDR3, the DNA is TGTGCCAGCAGTTTGCCGGCCCACGGGAACACTGAAGCTTTCTTT.

The CDR3 nucleotides read TGTGCCAGCAGCTTGTTTGGCCTAGCGGGGGGAGACTCCTACAATGAGCAGTTCTTC. The encoded protein is CASSLFGLAGGDSYNEQFF. The J gene is TRBJ2-1, the V gene TRBV5-8, with 11 nucleotides matching TRBD2. Germline CDR1 and CDR2: SGHTS and YDEGEE. There are 19 residues in the CDR3. V was clipped by 1 base and J by 0 bases; unmatched bases: 9.

This clonotype was seen only once. The chain has TRBV15 and TRBJ2-7; TRBD1 matches 10 bases. The CDR3 consists of 16 residues. CDR1 and CDR2 from the germline V gene are LNHNV and YYDKDF (reference sequence). Trimming removed 2 bases from V and 4 bases from J; junction bases left unmatched: 8. CDR3 nucleotides: TGTGCCACCAGCAGACGGACAGGGGGGTATGAATACGAGCAGTACTTC. This sequence encodes CATSRRTGGYEYEQYF.

Ten or more counts support this clonotype. The V call is TRBV4-1, the J call TRBJ1-3; maybe TRBD1 (6 bases). In germline, CDR1 is MGHRA, CDR2 YSYEKL. CDR3 length equals 16 residues. V shed 1 base and J shed 0 bases, with 10 bases lying between them. The DNA of the CDR3 is TGCGCCAGCAGCCAAGTGAGACAGGCCTCTGGAAACACCATATATTTT. This encodes CASSQVRQASGNTIYF.

There are a few counts of this clonotype. The gene calls are TRBV20-1 and TRBJ2-3, with 12 bases identical to TRBD2. In germline, CDR1 is DFQATT, CDR2 SNEGSKA (reference sequence). The CDR3 has 18 amino acids. The trim removed 3 bases at V and 3 bases at J, leaving 13 bases unmatched. Here the CDR3 reads CSASGGSSGGAVTDTQYF. The CDR3 DNA reads as TGCAGTGCTAGTGGGGGGTCTAGCGGGGGGGCGGTAACAGATACGCAGTATTTT.

V gene TRBV13 combines with J gene TRBJ1-2; possibly TRBD1 for D (5 bases). The CDR3 length is 16 residues. CDR1 PRHDT and CDR2 FYEKMQ come from the germline V gene (reference sequence). Trimming removed 1 base from V and 7 bases from J, with 19 bases in between. The CDR3 nucleotides are TGTGCCAGCAGCTTAGCCACGGGGACCGGGGTTTTTGGCTACACCTTC. This gives the protein CASSLATGTGVFGYTF.

This clonotype was seen many times. The chain joins TRBV2 to TRBJ1-5, with a weak D call TRBD1 (5 bases). V was pared by 6 bases and J by 4 bases, with 19 bases between. Germline V gene data show CDR1 as SNHLY and CDR2 as FYNNEI. The CDR3 loop spans 16 amino acids. In nucleotides, the CDR3 is TGTGCCAGCAGGGTCGGGACCTCGCATTCGAATCAGCCCCAGCATTTT. Its translation is CASRVGTSHSNQPQHF.

Many counts were recorded for this clonotype. The chain combines TRBV18 with TRBJ1-4; D not resolved. Trimming removed 1 base from V and 0 bases from J, with 18 bases in between. CDR1 and CDR2 (germline): KGHSH, LQKENI. CDR3 length: 19 residues. The CDR3 protein is CASSPLSPGFPSTNEKLFF. In DNA, the CDR3 is TGTGCCAGCTCACCACTCTCCCCAGGTTTTCCGTCAACTAATGAAAAACTGTTTTTT.

This clonotype was found once. V and J are TRBV3-1 and TRBJ2-5; 10 bases agree with TRBD2. CDR3 size: 16 residues. Germline-derived CDR1 and CDR2 are LGHDT and YNNKEL (reference sequence). V trimming: 0 bases; J trimming: 4 bases; junction bases outside the gene matches: 5. The chain's CDR3 is CASSQELAGAGETQYF. The CDR3 bases are TGTGCCAGCAGCCAAGAGCTAGCGGGAGCTGGAGAGACCCAGTACTTC.

The sample holds many counts of this clonotype. The chain combines TRBV28 with TRBJ2-7; a weak D match, TRBD1 (6 bases). V lost 6 bases, J lost 5 bases, and 20 bases lay in between. The CDR3 length is 15 residues. From germline, CDR1 is MDHEN and CDR2 SYDVKM. The CDR3 region is CASSLIRTGPNEQYF. CDR3 sequence (DNA): TGTGCCAGCAGCCTAATTAGAACAGGGCCTAACGAGCAGTACTTC.

This clonotype was detected ten times or more. The chain is built from TRBV7-8 and TRBJ2-7; 8 nucleotides align to TRBD1. Losses at the gene ends were 5 bases for V and 7 bases for J; bases not matched to a gene: 13. This CDR3 region has 15 residues. From germline, CDR1 is SGHVS and CDR2 FQNEAQ. Written as DNA, the CDR3 is TGTGCCAGCAGCCCGGGGACAGGCGGTCCGAATGAGCAGTACTTC. This encodes CASSPGTGGPNEQYF.

The chain joins TRBV7-2 to TRBJ2-3, with TRBD2 matching over 9 bases. V was clipped by 6 bases and J by 2 bases; unmatched bases: 12. CDR1 and CDR2 (germline): SGHTA, FQGNSA. The CDR3 runs to 17 residues. The DNA for the CDR3 is TGTGCCAGCAGTCGGAGGGGGTCTAGCGGGATCACAGATACGCAGTATTTT. Translating gives CASSRRGSSGITDTQYF.